This T cell receptor beta chain emerged from a study of blood T cells in healthy people across ages. A sample-barcoded 5' primer and a J-beta primer mix were used in a second PCR of roughly 6 to 12 cycles. TCRdb re-called the 5' RACE reads through MiXCR, storing one row per CDR3 protein. The sample shows over 1,500,000 distinct CDR3 sequences, just under 50% of them seen only once. This clonotype was seen once. The CDR3 consists of 16 residues. Trimming stripped 3 bases from V and 6 bases from J, with 20 bases between. From germline, CDR1 is SGHAT and CDR2 FQNNGV. The J gene is TRBJ2-5, the V gene TRBV11-2; weak D call: TRBD1 (6 bases). Specimen: blood. The clonotype comes from a woman between 40 and 55 years old in good health. In nucleotides, the CDR3 is TGTGCCAGCAGCTTTACACCAACGGACAGCCGCCAGACCCAGTACTTC. Translating gives CASSFTPTDSRQTQYF.